The clone carrying this TCR beta chain appeared once. This entry belongs to a study of blood T cell repertoires in COVID-19. On the study more broadly: Material from acute and convalescent COVID-19 was sourced from the United States, Italy and Spain.

Assignments of participants to cohorts depended upon their own reported clinical history. Trimming cost V 5 bases and J 4 bases, with 11 bases left between them. The CDR3 length is 13 residues. In the original processing: Cell counts per sample came from amplifying reference gene primers. Sequenced by immunoSEQ multiplex PCR; TCRdb stores in-frame clones only, minus some. That table gives V, J and clone size, and the DNA gave D and trimming. This table holds roughly 300,000 clones, roughly 90% found once. The chain is built from TRBV12-3 or TRBV12-4 and TRBJ1-2; D is possibly TRBD1 (6 bases). The source material was PBMCs or T cells enriched from blood (not recorded which). This clonotype originated in a woman in her 30s who had recovered from COVID-19. The CDR3 region is CASSRTAGYGYTF. The CDR3 DNA reads as TGTGCCAGCAGTCGGACAGCCGGCTATGGCTACACCTTC.